The 22 T cell receptor beta chains below were found in one sample sequenced in a study of OX40 agonist ivuxolimab in advanced cancers. Sequencing used immunoSEQ multiplex PCR; TCRdb keeps in-frame clones, though not all of them. The sample shows 50,000 to 70,000 clones, 85% of them seen only once. The sample in question was CD4+ or CD8+ T cells sorted from blood, obtained in a trial of the OX40 agonist ivuxolimab. The receptors come from an adult with an advanced solid tumor such as melanoma, head and neck, liver or kidney cancer.

This sequence joins TRBV30 and TRBJ1-4; no firm D call. Germline V gene lookup returns CDR1 GTSNPN and CDR2 SVGIG (reference sequence). The CDR3 loop spans 15 amino acids. The V end lost 2 bases, the J end lost 2 bases, and 12 bases lay between the germline ends. The CDR3 nucleotides are TGTGCCTGGAGTCCTTCCCTGGGGACTAATGAAAAACTGTTTTTT. It encodes CAWSPSLGTNEKLFF.

The chain recombines TRBV7-6 with TRBJ2-7, with D maybe TRBD1 (6 bases). The CDR3 contains 15 residues. The V end lost 4 bases, the J end lost 1 base, and 14 bases lay between the germline ends. Germline CDR1 and CDR2: SGHVS and FNYEAQ. The CDR3 DNA reads as TGTGCCAGCAGCTCCCTAGGGACATTGTCCTACGAGCAGTACTTC. Protein sequence: CASSSLGTLSYEQYF.

The chain uses TRBV14 and TRBJ2-1; 9 nucleotides align to TRBD2. Trimming at V came to 4 bases and at J to 6 bases, leaving 13 bases not matched to a gene. The CDR3 runs to 17 residues. Per the germline V gene, CDR1 is SGHDN and CDR2 is FVKESK. Here the CDR3 DNA reads TGTGCCAGCAGCCCCCTTCTGACTAGCGGAGATTTCAATGAGCAGTTCTTC. This translates into CASSPLLTSGDFNEQFF.

V is TRBV5-6 and J is TRBJ1-6; tentatively, D is TRBD1 (6 bases). This CDR3 spans 12 amino acids. The germline V gene encodes CDR1 SGHDT and CDR2 YYEEEE. V dropped 4 bases and J dropped 8 bases, with 7 bases sitting between them. CDR3 residues: CASSNRDSPLHF. The CDR3 region has the DNA TGTGCCAGCAGCAACAGGGATTCACCCCTCCACTTT.

This chain joins TRBV7-3 and TRBJ2-2; 11 bases fit TRBD2. Unmatched junction bases numbered 6, after V lost 0 bases and J lost 6 bases. The germline V gene encodes CDR1 SGHTA and CDR2 FQGTGA. This CDR3 region has 17 residues. The CDR3 is CASSLTQLAGEAGELFF. Here the CDR3 DNA reads TGTGCCAGCAGCTTAACGCAACTAGCGGGAGAGGCCGGGGAGCTGTTTTTT.

The J gene is TRBJ2-1, the V gene TRBV6-1; a possible D gene is TRBD2 (6 bases). CDR3 length: 15 residues. V gave up 10 bases and J gave up 3 bases, with 19 bases separating them. Germline V lookup: CDR1 MNHNS, CDR2 SASEGT. In DNA, the CDR3 is TGTGCCATAGCAAGGGAGGCGAGTTACTACAATGAGCAGTTCTTC. This translates into CAIAREASYYNEQFF.

J is TRBJ1-2 and V is TRBV9; D possibly corresponds to TRBD1 (5 bases). The CDR3 covers 13 residues. V was shortened by 0 bases and J by 7 bases, with 10 bases between the two germline ends. Per the germline V gene, CDR1 is SGDLS and CDR2 is YYNGEE. The CDR3, as DNA: TGTGCCAGCAGCGTAGACAGGATCGGTGGCTACACCTTC. This sequence encodes CASSVDRIGGYTF.

This clone showed up just once. CDR3: CASGGGFYEQYF. In DNA form, the CDR3 reads TGTGCCAGCGGCGGTGGGTTTTACGAGCAGTACTTC. The chain joins TRBV5-6 to TRBJ2-7; D gene uncertain. Trimming pared 7 bases from V and 4 bases from J, leaving 12 bases between. CDR1 and CDR2 from the germline V gene are SGHDT and YYEEEE. The CDR3 sequence is 12 residues long.

This clone was counted only a few times. The V and J genes are TRBV7-9 and TRBJ2-5, with D perhaps TRBD2 (5 bases). Trimming removed 1 base at V and 4 bases at J, with 13 bases between. Germline loops: CDR1 SEHNR, CDR2 FQNEAQ (reference sequence). The length of the CDR3 is 15 residues. The CDR3 loop reads CASSLDGVLGETQYF. The CDR3 nucleotides read TGTGCCAGCAGCTTAGACGGGGTTCTCGGAGAGACCCAGTACTTC.

The V call is TRBV27, the J call TRBJ2-2, with TRBD1 as a possible D gene (5 bases). CDR1 and CDR2 from the germline V gene are MNHEY and SMNVEV (reference sequence). With 4 bases removed from V and 5 bases from J, the gap between germline ends came to 11 bases. This CDR3 has 14 amino acids. The CDR3, as DNA: TGTGCCAGCAGTTCGGAAGGGGATACCGGGGAGCTGTTTTTT. This sequence encodes CASSSEGDTGELFF.

V gene TRBV5-4 combines with J gene TRBJ2-3; D not resolved. Trimming took 4 bases from V and 9 from J, leaving 15 bases between them. The CDR3 runs 13 residues. Germline CDR1 and CDR2: SGHNT and YYREEE (reference sequence). CDR3 sequence reads: CASSPPTTDTQYF. CDR3 DNA: TGTGCCAGCAGCCCTCCAACGACCGACACGCAGTATTTT.

The chain employs TRBV7-9 and TRBJ2-1; 10 nucleotides line up with TRBD2. Germline V gives CDR1 SEHNR, CDR2 FQNEAQ (reference sequence). With V trimmed by 5 bases and J by 8 bases, 6 bases remained unmatched. The CDR3 sequence is 14 residues long. The CDR3 nucleotides read TGTGCCAGCAGCCGGACTAGCGGACTCGATGAGCAGTTCTTC. It is translated as CASSRTSGLDEQFF.

This clone was counted a single time. The CDR3 loop is CASKAEGNEQFF. The CDR3 DNA is TGTGCCAGCAAAGCGGAGGGGAATGAGCAGTTCTTC. The chain has TRBV28 and TRBJ2-1, with D tentatively TRBD2 (6 bases). Germline V CDR1 and CDR2: MDHEN, SYDVKM. The V end was cut by 7 bases, the J end by 7 bases, with 11 bases between. This CDR3 is 12 amino acids long.

This chain links TRBV7-2 with TRBJ2-1; D gene unclear. The CDR3 consists of 12 residues. The germline CDR1 and CDR2 sequences are SGHTA and FQGNSA. Trimming stripped 1 base from V and 13 bases from J, with 11 bases between. The CDR3: CASSLDDRFQFF. CDR3 bases: TGTGCCAGCAGCTTAGATGACCGTTTCCAGTTCTTC.

This clone was recorded a few times. The CDR3 bases are TGTGCCAGCAGTTTATCGGGGGCGGGGGGTCCAAGCGATATGTACAATGAGCAGTTCTTC. Protein: CASSLSGAGGPSDMYNEQFF. The gene calls are TRBV27 and TRBJ2-1, with 8 bases matching TRBD2. Losses at the gene ends were 0 bases for V and 4 bases for J; bases not matched to a gene: 17. Germline V gene data show CDR1 as MNHEY and CDR2 as SMNVEV (reference sequence). The CDR3 runs 20 residues.

The chain joins TRBV11-2 to TRBJ2-7; 7 nucleotides agree with TRBD2. The germline CDR1 and CDR2 sequences are SGHAT and FQNNGV. The junction had 11 bases not matched to a gene; V was cut back by 5 bases and J by 7 bases. The CDR3 spans 14 residues. CDR3 region: CASSRGTIPTEQYF. CDR3 in DNA: TGTGCCAGCAGCCGAGGGACTATACCTACGGAGCAGTACTTC.

The chain recombines TRBV28 with TRBJ2-2; 12 nucleotides match TRBD1. Germline assignment: CDR1 MDHEN and CDR2 SYDVKM. Trimming at V came to 3 bases and at J to 5 bases, leaving 4 bases not matched to a gene. This CDR3 region has 16 residues. CDR3: CASSFGTGGETGELFF. The CDR3 DNA is TGTGCCAGCAGTTTTGGGACAGGGGGCGAAACCGGGGAGCTGTTTTTT.

The rearrangement links TRBV30 to TRBJ2-5; D uncertain. V gave up 2 bases and J gave up 0 bases, with 10 bases separating them. Germline lookup yields CDR1 GTSNPN and CDR2 SVGIG (reference sequence). This CDR3 contains 14 residues. The CDR3 DNA is TGTGCCTGGAGTTTCCTGACGGACCAAGAGACCCAGTACTTC. This codes for CAWSFLTDQETQYF.

This clone was seen just once. The chain recombines TRBV11-2 with TRBJ1-4; 9 bases agree with TRBD1. Trimming took 5 bases from V and 8 from J; bases not matched to a gene: 9. This CDR3 is 15 amino acids long. Germline V gene sequence: CDR1 SGHAT, CDR2 FQNNGV. The CDR3 spells CASSRPGQGGEKLFF. The CDR3 nucleotides read TGTGCCAGCAGCAGGCCGGGACAGGGAGGGGAAAAACTGTTTTTT.

The chain employs TRBV20-1 and TRBJ2-1; D unresolved. Trimming took off 1 base at V and 7 bases at J, with 2 bases between the two ends. The CDR3 runs 10 residues. The germline V gene encodes CDR1 DFQATT and CDR2 SNEGSKA (reference sequence). Here the CDR3 reads CSARVNEQFF. CDR3 coding DNA: TGCAGTGCTAGAGTTAATGAGCAGTTCTTC.

V and J are TRBV7-2 and TRBJ1-5; tentatively, D is TRBD1 (6 bases). The V gene's germline CDR1 is SGHTA and CDR2 FQGNSA. The CDR3 is 15 residues long. Trimming took 0 bases from V and 7 from J, leaving 13 bases between them. CDR3 bases: TGTGCCAGCAGCTTAGCGGGACCGGGGGGCCAGCCCCAGCATTTT. Residues: CASSLAGPGGQPQHF.

The chain has TRBV4-3 and TRBJ2-7, with D maybe TRBD1 (5 bases). Germline V gene data show CDR1 as LGHNA and CDR2 as YSLEER. V was pared by 1 base and J by 5 bases, with 12 bases between. The CDR3 is made up of 14 amino acids. CDR3 sequence: CASSQGAGRHEQYF. The CDR3 DNA reads TGCGCCAGCAGCCAAGGGGCAGGGCGGCACGAGCAGTACTTC.